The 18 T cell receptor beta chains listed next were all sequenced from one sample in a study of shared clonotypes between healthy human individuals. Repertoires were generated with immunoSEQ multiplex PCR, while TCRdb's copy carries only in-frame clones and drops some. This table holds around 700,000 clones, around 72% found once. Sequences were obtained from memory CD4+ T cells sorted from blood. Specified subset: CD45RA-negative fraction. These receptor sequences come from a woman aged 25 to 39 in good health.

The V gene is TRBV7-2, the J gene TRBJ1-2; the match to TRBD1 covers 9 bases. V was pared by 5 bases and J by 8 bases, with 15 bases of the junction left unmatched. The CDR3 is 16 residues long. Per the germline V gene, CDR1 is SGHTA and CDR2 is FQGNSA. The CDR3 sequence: CASSPGQGSLLGGYTF. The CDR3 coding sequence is TGTGCCAGCAGCCCGGGACAGGGCTCCCTATTAGGGGGCTACACCTTC.

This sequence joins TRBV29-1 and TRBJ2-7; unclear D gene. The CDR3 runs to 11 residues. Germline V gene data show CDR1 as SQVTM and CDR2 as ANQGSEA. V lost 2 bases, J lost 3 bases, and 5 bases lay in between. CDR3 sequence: CSVERGYEQYF. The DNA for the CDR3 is TGCAGCGTTGAACGTGGCTACGAGCAGTACTTC.

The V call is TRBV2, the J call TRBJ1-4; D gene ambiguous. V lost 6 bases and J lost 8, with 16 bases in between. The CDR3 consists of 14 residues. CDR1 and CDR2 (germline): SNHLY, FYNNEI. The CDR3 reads CASRSQGPTEKLFF. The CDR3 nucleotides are TGTGCCAGCAGGTCACAAGGGCCCACAGAAAAACTGTTTTTT. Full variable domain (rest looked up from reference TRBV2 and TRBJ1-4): EPEVTQTPSHQVTQMGQEVILRCVPISNHLYFYWYRQILGQKVEFLVSFYNNEISEKSEIFDDQFSVERPDGSNFTLKIRSTKLEDSAMYFCASRSQGPTEKLFFGSGTQLSVL.

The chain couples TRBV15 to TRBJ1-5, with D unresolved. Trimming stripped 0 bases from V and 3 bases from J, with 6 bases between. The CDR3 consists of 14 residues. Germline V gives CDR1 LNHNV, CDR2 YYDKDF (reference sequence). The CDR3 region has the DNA TGTGCCACCAGCAGAGATGGAATCAATCAGCCCCAGCATTTT. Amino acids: CATSRDGINQPQHF.

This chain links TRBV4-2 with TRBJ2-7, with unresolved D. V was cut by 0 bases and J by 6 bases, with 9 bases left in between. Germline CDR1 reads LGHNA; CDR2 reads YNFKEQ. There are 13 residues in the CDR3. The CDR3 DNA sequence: TGTGCCAGCAGCCAAGATTGGGCCACCGAGCAGTACTTC. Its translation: CASSQDWATEQYF.

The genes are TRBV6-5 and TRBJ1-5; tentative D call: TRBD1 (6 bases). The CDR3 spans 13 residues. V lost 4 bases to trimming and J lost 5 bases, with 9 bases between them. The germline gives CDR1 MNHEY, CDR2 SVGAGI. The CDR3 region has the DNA TGTGCCAGCAGTTCCCGGACAGATCAGCCCCAGCATTTT. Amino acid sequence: CASSSRTDQPQHF.

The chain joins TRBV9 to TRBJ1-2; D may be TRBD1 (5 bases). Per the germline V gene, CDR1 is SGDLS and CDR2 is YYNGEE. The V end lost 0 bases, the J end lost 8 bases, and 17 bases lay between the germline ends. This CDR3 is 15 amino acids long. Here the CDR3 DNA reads TGTGCCAGCAGCGTAGGTCGGTCGACAGATCCGGGCTACACCTTC. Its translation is CASSVGRSTDPGYTF.

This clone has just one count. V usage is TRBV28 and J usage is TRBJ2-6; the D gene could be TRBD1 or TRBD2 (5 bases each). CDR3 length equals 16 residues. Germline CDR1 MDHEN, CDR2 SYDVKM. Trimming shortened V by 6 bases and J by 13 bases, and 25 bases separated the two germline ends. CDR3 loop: CASSVRGAGRSDVLTF. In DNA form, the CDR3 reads TGTGCCAGCAGCGTCCGAGGGGCCGGCCGCTCAGATGTCCTGACTTTC.

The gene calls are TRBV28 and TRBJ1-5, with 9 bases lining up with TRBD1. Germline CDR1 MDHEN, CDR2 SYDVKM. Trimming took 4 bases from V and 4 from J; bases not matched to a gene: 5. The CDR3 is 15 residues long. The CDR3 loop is CASSSPGTGNQPQHF. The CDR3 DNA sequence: TGTGCCAGCAGTTCGCCCGGGACAGGGAATCAGCCCCAGCATTTT.

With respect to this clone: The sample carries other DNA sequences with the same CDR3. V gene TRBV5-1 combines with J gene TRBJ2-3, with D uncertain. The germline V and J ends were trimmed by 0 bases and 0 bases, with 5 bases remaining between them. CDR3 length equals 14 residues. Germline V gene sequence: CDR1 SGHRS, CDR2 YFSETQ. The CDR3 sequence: CASSLGRSTDTQYF. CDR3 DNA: TGCGCCAGCAGCTTGGGTCGAAGCACAGATACGCAGTATTTT.

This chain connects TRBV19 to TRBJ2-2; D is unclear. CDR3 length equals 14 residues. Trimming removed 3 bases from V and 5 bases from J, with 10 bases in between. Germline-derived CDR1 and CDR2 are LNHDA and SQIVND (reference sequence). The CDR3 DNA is TGTGCCAGTAGTATGAACTATCCGACCGGGGAGCTGTTTTTT. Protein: CASSMNYPTGELFF.

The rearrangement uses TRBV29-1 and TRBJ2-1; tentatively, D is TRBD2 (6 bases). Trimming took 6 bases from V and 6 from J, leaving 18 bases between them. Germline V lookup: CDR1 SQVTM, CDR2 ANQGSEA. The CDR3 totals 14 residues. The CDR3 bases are TGCAGCGTCGGACGGGACTCCAGCGGCAATGAGCAGTTCTTC. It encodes CSVGRDSSGNEQFF.

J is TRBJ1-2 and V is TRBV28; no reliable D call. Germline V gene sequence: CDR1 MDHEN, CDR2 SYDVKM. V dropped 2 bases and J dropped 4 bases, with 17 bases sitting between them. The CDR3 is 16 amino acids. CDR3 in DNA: TGTGCCAGCAGTTTACCGCACCCAGCTTGGGGCTATGGCTACACCTTC. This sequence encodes CASSLPHPAWGYGYTF.

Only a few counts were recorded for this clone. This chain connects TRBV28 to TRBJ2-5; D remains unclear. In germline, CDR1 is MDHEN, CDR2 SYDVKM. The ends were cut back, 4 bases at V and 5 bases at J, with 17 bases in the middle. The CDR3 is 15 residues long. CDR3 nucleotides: TGTGCCAGCAGTTCCCAGTCTCGGGCTGGGGAGACCCAGTACTTC. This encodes CASSSQSRAGETQYF.

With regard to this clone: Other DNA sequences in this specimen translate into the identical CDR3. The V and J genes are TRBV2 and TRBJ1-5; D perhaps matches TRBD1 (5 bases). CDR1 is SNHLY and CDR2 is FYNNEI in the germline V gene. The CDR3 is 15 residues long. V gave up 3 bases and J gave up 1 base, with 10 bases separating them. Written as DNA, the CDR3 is TGTGCCAGCAGTGACCAGGGTATCAGCAATCAGCCCCAGCATTTT. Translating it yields CASSDQGISNQPQHF.

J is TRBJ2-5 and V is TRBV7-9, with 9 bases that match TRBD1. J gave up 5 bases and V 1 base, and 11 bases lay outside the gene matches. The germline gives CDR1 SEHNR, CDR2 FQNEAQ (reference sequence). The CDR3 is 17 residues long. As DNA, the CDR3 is TGTGCCAGCAGCTTAGAAGTCTGGGGACAGGGTTCGGAGACCCAGTACTTC. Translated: CASSLEVWGQGSETQYF.

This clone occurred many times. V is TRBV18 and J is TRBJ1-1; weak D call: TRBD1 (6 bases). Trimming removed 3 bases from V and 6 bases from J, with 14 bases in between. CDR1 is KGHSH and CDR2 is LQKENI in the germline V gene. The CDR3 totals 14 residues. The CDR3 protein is CASSPAEGGAEAFF. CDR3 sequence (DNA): TGTGCCAGCTCACCCGCCGAGGGGGGGGCTGAAGCTTTCTTT. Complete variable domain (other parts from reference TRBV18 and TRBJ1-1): NAGVMQNPRHLVRRRGQEARLRCSPMKGHSHVYWYRQLPEEGLKFMVYLQKENIIDESGMPKERFSAEFPKEGPSILRIQQVVRGDSAAYFCASSPAEGGAEAFFGQGTRLTVV.

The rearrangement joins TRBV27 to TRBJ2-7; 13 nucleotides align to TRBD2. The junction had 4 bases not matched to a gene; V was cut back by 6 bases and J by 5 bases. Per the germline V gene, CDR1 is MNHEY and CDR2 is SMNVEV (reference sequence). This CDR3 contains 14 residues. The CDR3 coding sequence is TGTGCCAGCAGGCAACTAGCGGGAGGGGACGAGCAGTACTTC. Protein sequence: CASRQLAGGDEQYF.